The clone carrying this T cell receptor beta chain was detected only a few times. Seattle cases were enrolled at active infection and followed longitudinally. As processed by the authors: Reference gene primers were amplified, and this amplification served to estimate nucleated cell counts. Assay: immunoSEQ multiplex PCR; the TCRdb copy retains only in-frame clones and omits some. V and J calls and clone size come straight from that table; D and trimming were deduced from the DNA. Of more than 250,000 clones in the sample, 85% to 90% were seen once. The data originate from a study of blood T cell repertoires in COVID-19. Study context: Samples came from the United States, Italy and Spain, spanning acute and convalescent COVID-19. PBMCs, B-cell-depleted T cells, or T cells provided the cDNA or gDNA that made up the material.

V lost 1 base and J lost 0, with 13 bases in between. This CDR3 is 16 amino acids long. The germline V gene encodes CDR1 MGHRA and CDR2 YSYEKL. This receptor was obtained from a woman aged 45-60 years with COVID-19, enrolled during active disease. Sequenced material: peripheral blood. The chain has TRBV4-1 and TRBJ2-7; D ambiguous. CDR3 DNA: TGCGCCAGCAGCCAAGGCAGCGCGCTTAGCTCCTACGAGCAGTACTTC. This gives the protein CASSQGSALSSYEQYF.